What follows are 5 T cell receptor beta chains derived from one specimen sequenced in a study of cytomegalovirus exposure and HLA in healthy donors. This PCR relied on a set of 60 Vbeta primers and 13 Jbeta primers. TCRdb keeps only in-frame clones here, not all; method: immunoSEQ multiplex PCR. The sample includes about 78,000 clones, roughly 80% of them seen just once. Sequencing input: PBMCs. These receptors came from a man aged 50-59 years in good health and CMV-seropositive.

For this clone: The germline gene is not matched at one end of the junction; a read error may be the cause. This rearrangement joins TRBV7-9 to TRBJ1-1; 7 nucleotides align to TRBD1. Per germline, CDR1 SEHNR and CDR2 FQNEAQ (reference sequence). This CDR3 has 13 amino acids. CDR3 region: CSSSPNRDREAFF. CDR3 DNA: TGTTCCAGCAGTCCTAACCGGGACAGAGAAGCTTTCTTT.

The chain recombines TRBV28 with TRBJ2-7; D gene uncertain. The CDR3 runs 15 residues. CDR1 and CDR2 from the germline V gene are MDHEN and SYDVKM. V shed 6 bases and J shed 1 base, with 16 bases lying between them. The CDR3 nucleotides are TGTGCCAGCAGCCCTGAGTCTCTCTTTTCCTACGAGCAGTACTTC. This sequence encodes CASSPESLFSYEQYF.

The CDR3: CASSVAGTGLTDEQFF. DNA of the CDR3: TGTGCCAGCAGCGTAGCGGGGACAGGTCTTACGGATGAGCAGTTCTTC. J is TRBJ2-1 and V is TRBV9; TRBD1 agrees at 8 bases. The CDR3 extends over 16 amino acids. The trim removed 0 bases at V and 8 bases at J, leaving 10 bases unmatched. Germline values: CDR1 SGDLS, CDR2 YYNGEE.

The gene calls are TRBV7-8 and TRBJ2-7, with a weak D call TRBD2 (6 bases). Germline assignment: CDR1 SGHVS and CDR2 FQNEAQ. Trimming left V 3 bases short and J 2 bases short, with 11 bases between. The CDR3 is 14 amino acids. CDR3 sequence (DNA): TGTGCCAGCAGCTTTAGGAGGGTCCCCTACGAGCAGTACTTC. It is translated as CASSFRRVPYEQYF.

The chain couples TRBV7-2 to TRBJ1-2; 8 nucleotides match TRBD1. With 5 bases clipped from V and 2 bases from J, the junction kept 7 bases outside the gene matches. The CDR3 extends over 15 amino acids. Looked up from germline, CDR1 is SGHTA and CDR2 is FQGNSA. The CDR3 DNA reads TGTGCCAGCAGCCCTGGGACAGGAGGGAACTATGGCTACACCTTC. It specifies CASSPGTGGNYGYTF.